One sample yielded the 21 T cell receptor beta chains listed below, sequenced in a study of blood T cell repertoires in COVID-19. Generated by immunoSEQ multiplex PCR, the TCRdb table keeps only in-frame clones and is missing some. The sample has about 150,000 clones; around 82% are singletons. Sequenced input: peripheral blood. Source of these receptors: a man between 60 and 75 years old with COVID-19, enrolled during active disease.

This chain joins TRBV6-2 or TRBV6-3 and TRBJ1-5; 7 bases are shared with TRBD1. J was trimmed by 4 bases and V by 4 bases; bases with no gene match: 10. CDR1 is MNHEY, CDR2 SVGEGT, per germline. The CDR3 totals 16 residues. The CDR3 DNA is TGTGCCAGCAGTTGGCCGGGACAGCCTACTAATCAGCCCCAGCATTTT. This translates into CASSWPGQPTNQPQHF.

J is TRBJ2-1 and V is TRBV6-5; D is possibly TRBD2 (6 bases). This CDR3 region has 13 residues. Trimming took off 10 bases at V and 9 bases at J, with 19 bases between the two ends. Germline-derived CDR1 and CDR2 are MNHEY and SVGAGI. CDR3 coding DNA: TGTGCCACAACTTACATGGCGCGGGGTGAGCAGTTCTTC. Its protein is CATTYMARGEQFF.

The chain uses TRBV9 and TRBJ1-2; 7 nucleotides line up with TRBD1. There are 14 residues in the CDR3. Trimming removed 4 bases from V and 6 bases from J; junction bases left unmatched: 9. Germline-derived CDR1 and CDR2 are SGDLS and YYNGEE. The CDR3 sequence is CASSPTGAEDGYTF. The DNA for the CDR3 is TGTGCCAGCAGCCCCACAGGGGCGGAGGATGGCTACACCTTC.

This sequence joins TRBV27 and TRBJ1-2; unclear D gene. Germline V CDR1 and CDR2: MNHEY, SMNVEV (reference sequence). V dropped 3 bases and J dropped 4 bases, with 18 bases sitting between them. The CDR3 is 16 amino acids. This CDR3 is CASSFRARGLPYGYTF. The CDR3 coding sequence is TGTGCCAGCAGTTTTCGTGCCCGAGGGCTCCCCTATGGCTACACCTTC.

This rearrangement joins TRBV18 to TRBJ1-5; 7 bases map to TRBD1. Germline CDR1 KGHSH, CDR2 LQKENI. With V trimmed by 3 bases and J by 3 bases, 14 bases remained unmatched. This CDR3 spans 18 amino acids. This CDR3 reads CASSPNPPQGRPNQPQHF. DNA for the CDR3: TGTGCCAGCTCACCCAACCCCCCACAGGGGCGGCCCAATCAGCCCCAGCATTTT.

The V and J genes are TRBV29-1 and TRBJ2-7, with D tentatively TRBD2 (6 bases). V lost 6 bases to trimming and J lost 3 bases, with 9 bases between them. The V gene's germline CDR1 is SQVTM and CDR2 ANQGSEA. The CDR3 is made up of 11 amino acids. CDR3 protein: CSVNSGYEQYF. CDR3 coding DNA: TGCAGCGTCAATAGCGGCTACGAGCAGTACTTC.

V and J are TRBV6-6 and TRBJ2-1, with TRBD2 matching over 8 bases. J was trimmed by 6 bases and V by 5 bases; bases with no gene match: 3. This CDR3 comprises 13 residues. CDR1 and CDR2 (germline): MNHNY, SVGAGI (reference sequence). In DNA form, the CDR3 reads TGTGCCAGCAGTCCGACTAGCGTCAATGAGCAGTTCTTC. Translation: CASSPTSVNEQFF.

This clone came up once. The chain carries TRBV21-1 and TRBJ1-5. TRBV21-1 counts as a pseudogene. CDR3 length: 15 amino acids. CDR3 region: CASSKRGAANQPQHF. The CDR3 region has the DNA TGTGCCAGCAGCAAACGGGGGGCGGCGAATCAGCCCCAGCATTTT.

This chain connects TRBV28 to TRBJ1-6; 8 nucleotides line up with TRBD1. Unmatched junction bases numbered 5, after V lost 6 bases and J lost 7 bases. Germline assignment: CDR1 MDHEN and CDR2 SYDVKM. The CDR3 consists of 14 residues. The CDR3 DNA reads as TGTGCCAGCAGCCAAACAGGGGGAAATTCACCCCTCCACTTT. Translating it yields CASSQTGGNSPLHF.

The chain has TRBV4-1 and TRBJ2-6; no firm D call. Trimming stripped 0 bases from V and 2 bases from J, with 8 bases between. This CDR3 has 16 amino acids. Per germline, CDR1 MGHRA and CDR2 YSYEKL. The CDR3 sequence: CASSQDTQAGANVLTF. The DNA for the CDR3 is TGCGCCAGCAGCCAAGATACCCAGGCTGGGGCCAACGTCCTGACTTTC.

This chain uses TRBV6-6 with TRBJ1-2, with TRBD1 matching over 8 bases. The CDR3 contains 14 residues. The trim removed 5 bases at V and 0 bases at J, leaving 2 bases unmatched. Germline CDR1 reads MNHNY; CDR2 reads SVGAGI (reference sequence). The DNA for the CDR3 is TGTGCCAGCAGTGACAGGGGATCTAACTATGGCTACACCTTC. It yields the protein CASSDRGSNYGYTF.

V gene TRBV2 combines with J gene TRBJ2-2; possibly TRBD1 for D (6 bases). V lost 3 bases and J lost 1, with 9 bases in between. This CDR3 comprises 15 residues. The germline V gene has CDR1 SNHLY and CDR2 FYNNEI. CDR3 bases: TGTGCCAGCAGTGATGTACAGGGGAACACCGGGGAGCTGTTTTTT. Protein: CASSDVQGNTGELFF.

The chain couples TRBV6-2 or TRBV6-3 to TRBJ1-1; the D is unclear. CDR1 and CDR2 (germline): MNHEY, SVGEGT. The length of the CDR3 is 12 residues. Between the trimmed V and J ends, which lost 0 bases and 9 bases, there was a span of 8 bases. CDR3 amino acids: CASSYSCQKAFF. CDR3 bases: TGTGCCAGCAGTTACTCGTGTCAGAAAGCTTTCTTT.

The chain uses TRBV7-2 and TRBJ1-2, with D uncertain. Germline-derived CDR1 and CDR2 are SGHTA and FQGNSA. V was pared by 3 bases and J by 4 bases, with 12 bases between. The CDR3 has 14 amino acids. CDR3 DNA sequence: TGTGCCAGCAGCTTTAGTCCTAGCGGCTATGGCTACACCTTC. It encodes CASSFSPSGYGYTF.

The rearrangement joins TRBV4-1 to TRBJ2-2; 8 bases map to TRBD1. CDR3 length: 17 amino acids. J gave up 1 base and V 4 bases, and 8 bases lay outside the gene matches. Looked up from germline, CDR1 is MGHRA and CDR2 is YSYEKL. CDR3 bases: TGCGCCAGCAGCCGCCGTGATACAGGGGGGAACACCGGGGAGCTGTTTTTT. It is translated as CASSRRDTGGNTGELFF.

The chain carries TRBV19 and TRBJ1-3; 8 nucleotides align to TRBD1. This CDR3 comprises 14 residues. Trimming took 5 bases from V and 3 from J; bases not matched to a gene: 3. Germline assignment: CDR1 LNHDA and CDR2 SQIVND (reference sequence). The CDR3 reads CASSSGTGGNTIYF. The DNA for the CDR3 is TGTGCCAGTAGTTCCGGGACAGGTGGAAACACCATATATTTT.

This clone has just one count. V and J are TRBV19 and TRBJ1-1, with 7 bases fitting TRBD1. The J segment lost 10 bases and the V segment lost 8 bases, leaving 10 bases of the junction unmatched. Germline CDR1 LNHDA, CDR2 SQIVND (reference sequence). The CDR3 loop spans 12 amino acids. Here the CDR3 reads CASQGIPGGAFF. The CDR3 DNA reads as TGTGCCAGTCAGGGTATCCCAGGGGGAGCTTTCTTT.

This chain links TRBV19 with TRBJ1-5, with TRBD1 identical over 11 bases. V dropped 4 bases and J dropped 5; count of bases not matched to a gene: 7. Germline lookup yields CDR1 LNHDA and CDR2 SQIVND (reference sequence). The CDR3 runs 16 residues. The CDR3, as DNA: TGTGCCAGTAGTAGGCCCGGGACAGGGGGTCATCAGCCCCAGCATTTT. Translated: CASSRPGTGGHQPQHF.

The rearrangement joins TRBV5-1 to TRBJ2-3; 10 bases match TRBD1. The V segment lost 3 bases and the J segment 2 bases; nucleotides outside the gene matches: 6. Per germline, CDR1 SGHRS and CDR2 YFSETQ. The CDR3 consists of 16 residues. CDR3: CASSSRQGAATDTQYF. Here the CDR3 DNA reads TGCGCCAGCAGCTCCCGACAGGGGGCTGCCACAGATACGCAGTATTTT.

The chain joins TRBV5-6 to TRBJ1-2, with 9 bases aligning to TRBD1. From germline, CDR1 is SGHDT and CDR2 YYEEEE. With 4 bases clipped from V and 4 bases from J, the junction kept 5 bases outside the gene matches. The length of the CDR3 is 14 residues. Here the CDR3 reads CASSPGQGPYGYTF. DNA for the CDR3: TGTGCCAGCAGCCCGGGACAGGGACCCTATGGCTACACCTTC.

V gene TRBV2 combines with J gene TRBJ1-6; the match to TRBD1 covers 7 bases. This CDR3 has 16 amino acids. Germline V CDR1 and CDR2: SNHLY, FYNNEI. Trimming took 5 bases from V and 4 from J; bases not matched to a gene: 8. The CDR3 loop is CASSPGQPVYNSPLHF. CDR3 DNA: TGTGCCAGCAGTCCGGGACAGCCTGTTTATAATTCACCCCTCCACTTT.